This is a list of T cell receptor beta chains from one sample in a study of T cells in Graves' hyperthyroidism and ophthalmopathy. TCRdb re-called the multiplex PCR reads through MiXCR, storing one row per CDR3 protein. The sample lists some 350,000 distinct CDR3 sequences; approximately 14% were seen once. Sequences were obtained from blood. Receptor source: a woman aged 60-75 years with Graves' ophthalmopathy. Each CDR3 is given with its conserved first and last residue. Fields, in order: V gene, D gene, clone size, J gene, CDR3 protein, CDR3 DNA. D genes are given only for firm matches. Only some rows state a clone size, as once, few, many or a class for expanded clones.

>TRBV20-1|-|-|TRBJ2-7
CSARDRQDYEQYF
TGCAGTGCTAGAGATCGGCAGGACTACGAGCAGTACTTC
>TRBV18|TRBD2|many|TRBJ2-3
CASSTPSGASTDTQYF
TGTGCCAGCTCCACACCTAGCGGGGCTAGCACAGATACGCAGTATTTT
>TRBV28|TRBD1|few|TRBJ2-6
CASPNRTGGGANVLTF
TGTGCCAGCCCAAATAGGACAGGGGGAGGGGCCAACGTCCTGACTTTC
>TRBV12-3/TRBV12-4|-|many|TRBJ1-5
CASSAGATHQPQHF
TGTGCCAGCAGTGCCGGGGCTACCCATCAGCCCCAGCATTTT
>TRBV15|TRBD2|-|TRBJ2-5
CATSTWTSGSGQETQYF
TGTGCCACCAGCACCTGGACTAGCGGGAGTGGGCAAGAGACCCAGTACTTC
>TRBV28|-|few|TRBJ1-5
CASNRVPNQPQHF
TGTGCCAGCAACAGGGTCCCCAATCAGCCCCAGCATTTT
>TRBV6-5|-|once|TRBJ2-7
CASSLSRAESIDEQYF
TGTGCCAGCAGTCTCTCGCGGGCAGAATCGATCGACGAGCAGTACTTC
>TRBV10-3|-|few|TRBJ2-1
CAISVLADYDEQFF
TGTGCCATCAGTGTACTAGCTGACTACGATGAGCAGTTCTTC
>TRBV29-1|TRBD2|-|TRBJ2-3
CSAPGRGSGGTDTQYF
TGCAGCGCCCCGGGCCGGGGGAGCGGGGGCACAGATACGCAGTATTTT
>TRBV7-9|-|few|TRBJ1-6
CASSVGQTLNSPLHF
TGTGCCAGCAGCGTAGGACAAACCCTTAATTCACCCCTCCACTTT
>TRBV27|-|many|TRBJ2-7
CASSLSALGSYEQYF
TGTGCCAGCAGTTTATCGGCCCTCGGCTCCTACGAGCAGTACTTC
>TRBV12-3/TRBV12-4|-|many|TRBJ2-1
CASRRAGRANEQFF
TGTGCCAGCAGGCGGGCCGGCCGGGCAAATGAGCAGTTCTTC
>TRBV5-6|-|-|TRBJ2-5
CASSKQGQETQYF
TGTGCCAGCAGCAAACAAGGCCAAGAGACCCAGTACTTC
>TRBV5-4|TRBD1|-|TRBJ1-4
CASSQGDVDEKLFF
TGTGCCAGCAGCCAGGGGGACGTGGACGAAAAACTGTTTTTT
>TRBV30|TRBD2|many|TRBJ2-7
CAWTSGRYEQYF
TGTGCCTGGACTAGCGGGAGGTACGAGCAGTACTTC
>TRBV24-1|TRBD1|-|TRBJ1-2
CATSDPDRAYGYTF
TGTGCCACCAGTGACCCGGACAGGGCTTATGGCTACACCTTC
>TRBV11-2|-|many|TRBJ2-5
CASRLRYQETQYF
TGTGCCAGCAGGTTACGGTACCAAGAGACCCAGTACTTC
>TRBV7-9|-|many|TRBJ2-1
CASSLSGFEQFF
TGTGCCAGCAGCTTATCCGGCTTTGAGCAGTTCTTC
>TRBV20-1|-|few|TRBJ2-7
CSATVPGRSSYEQYF
TGCAGTGCGACAGTCCCGGGGCGAAGCTCCTACGAGCAGTACTTC
>TRBV6-5|-|few|TRBJ2-1
CASSYRPAAPYNEQFF
TGTGCCAGCAGTTACCGTCCAGCGGCTCCCTACAATGAGCAGTTCTTC
>TRBV20-1|-|many|TRBJ2-3
CSAIRIMSYTQYF
TGCAGTGCTATCCGGATCATGAGCTATACGCAGTATTTT
>TRBV12-3/TRBV12-4|-|many|TRBJ1-1
CASSSEGTEAFF
TGTGCCAGCAGTTCTGAGGGCACTGAAGCTTTCTTT
>TRBV5-1|TRBD2|-|TRBJ2-7
CASSLEGLAGAVSYEQYF
TGCGCCAGCAGCTTGGAGGGACTAGCGGGAGCGGTCTCCTACGAGCAGTACTTC
>TRBV12-3/TRBV12-4|TRBD1|many|TRBJ2-1
CASTGTGSNSGQFF
TGTGCCAGCACCGGGACAGGGTCCAACTCGGGGCAGTTCTTC
>TRBV20-1|TRBD2|-|TRBJ2-1
CSAEGTGGSVNEQFF
TGCAGTGCAGAAGGGACTGGCGGGAGTGTTAATGAGCAGTTCTTC
>TRBV5-1|-|many|TRBJ2-5
CASSLNGLLQYF
TGCGCCAGCAGCTTGAACGGTCTACTCCAGTACTTC
>TRBV12-3/TRBV12-4|-|many|TRBJ1-1
CASSSTGVTEAFF
TGTGCCAGCAGCTCAACGGGGGTCACTGAAGCTTTCTTT
>TRBV28|-|many|TRBJ1-2
CASTLGGVNGYTF
TGTGCCAGCACACTGGGGGGGGTGAATGGCTACACCTTC
>TRBV24-1|-|many|TRBJ2-1
CATGQGNNEQFF
TGTGCCACCGGGCAGGGCAACAATGAGCAGTTCTTC
>TRBV20-1|-|-|TRBJ1-5
CSARGREGNQPQHF
TGCAGTGCTAGAGGCCGCGAGGGCAATCAGCCCCAGCATTTT
>TRBV10-3|TRBD2|many|TRBJ2-1
CATTGTSDYNEQFF
TGTGCCACTACCGGGACTAGCGACTACAATGAGCAGTTCTTC
>TRBV2|TRBD2|many|TRBJ2-1
CASLSGRPYNEQFF
TGTGCCAGCTTAAGCGGGAGGCCCTACAATGAGCAGTTCTTC
>TRBV29-1|-|few|TRBJ2-7
CSVRTAYEQYF
TGCAGCGTCCGGACTGCATACGAGCAGTACTTC
>TRBV30|-|few|TRBJ1-5
CAWSDLGLPNQPQHF
TGTGCCTGGAGTGATCTAGGGCTTCCCAATCAGCCCCAGCATTTT
>TRBV5-5|-|many|TRBJ2-6
CASSLGVRGSSSGANVLTF
TGTGCCAGCAGCTTGGGGGTAAGGGGCAGTAGCTCTGGGGCCAACGTCCTGACTTTC
>TRBV20-1|-|-|TRBJ2-1
CSARGRLGEQFF
TGCAGTGCTAGAGGGCGGTTGGGTGAGCAGTTCTTC
>TRBV28|TRBD1|many|TRBJ1-1
CASRQGGTNTEAFF
TGTGCCAGCAGACAGGGGGGCACGAACACTGAAGCTTTCTTT
>TRBV29-1|TRBD2|many|TRBJ2-3
CSVPSGSWTDTQYF
TGCAGCGTTCCCAGCGGGAGTTGGACAGATACGCAGTATTTT
>TRBV7-9|TRBD2|-|TRBJ2-3
CASSLAGGAYADTQYF
TGTGCCAGCAGCTTGGCGGGGGGCGCCTATGCAGATACGCAGTATTTT
>TRBV19|-|-|TRBJ1-1
CASSIERATEAFF
TGTGCCAGTAGTATAGAAAGGGCCACTGAAGCTTTCTTT
>TRBV7-2|TRBD2|few|TRBJ2-3
CASSFGRPDTQYF
TGTGCCAGCAGCTTCGGGAGGCCAGATACGCAGTATTTT
>TRBV6-1|-|few|TRBJ1-5
CASSRGVRNQPQHF
TGTGCCAGCAGTCGGGGGGTGCGCAATCAGCCCCAGCATTTT
>TRBV6-1|TRBD2|few|TRBJ2-2
CASSFSGLASGELFF
TGTGCCAGCAGTTTTTCGGGACTAGCCAGCGGGGAGCTGTTTTTT
>TRBV12-3/TRBV12-4|-|many|TRBJ2-1
CASSPLQGGRGGEQFF
TGTGCCAGCAGTCCGTTACAAGGGGGGAGGGGTGGTGAGCAGTTCTTC
>TRBV2|-|many|TRBJ2-5
CASSELRDTKETQYF
TGTGCCAGCAGTGAACTCCGGGACACCAAAGAGACCCAGTACTTC